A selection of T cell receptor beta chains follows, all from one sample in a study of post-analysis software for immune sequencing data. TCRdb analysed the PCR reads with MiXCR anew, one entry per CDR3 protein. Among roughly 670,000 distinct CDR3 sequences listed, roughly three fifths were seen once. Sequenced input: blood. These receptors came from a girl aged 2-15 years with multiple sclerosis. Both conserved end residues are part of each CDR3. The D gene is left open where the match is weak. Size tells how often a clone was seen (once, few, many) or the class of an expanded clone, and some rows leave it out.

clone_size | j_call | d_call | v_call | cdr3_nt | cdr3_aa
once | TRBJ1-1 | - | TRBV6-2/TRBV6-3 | TGTGCCAGCACCAGGAGGGGGAAATTCACTGAAGCTTTCTTT | CASTRRGKFTEAFF
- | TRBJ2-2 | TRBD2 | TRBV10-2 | TGCGCCAGCAGTGAGGTGCTAGCGGGTCTGTGGTTGGGGGAGCTGTTTTTT | CASSEVLAGLWLGELFF
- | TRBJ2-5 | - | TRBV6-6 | TGTGCCAGCAGCCCAGGACCAGACTTATTGTACCAAGAGACCCAGTACTTC | CASSPGPDLLYQETQYF
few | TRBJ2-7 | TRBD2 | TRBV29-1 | TGCAGCGCCGCTGATCCCCGGACTAGGACGGGCGAGCAGTACTTC | CSAADPRTRTGEQYF
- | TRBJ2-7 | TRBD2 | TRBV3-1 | TGTGCCAGCAGCCACCAGGGTAGCGGGCAGCAGTACTTC | CASSHQGSGQQYF
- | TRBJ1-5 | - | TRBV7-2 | TGTGCCAGCAGCTTAGCGGGGGATCAGGGTCAGCCCCAGCATTTT | CASSLAGDQGQPQHF
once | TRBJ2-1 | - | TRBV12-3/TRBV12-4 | TGTGCCAGCACCCCAGGGAGGCCGGGCGGGTACAATGAGCAGTTCTTC | CASTPGRPGGYNEQFF
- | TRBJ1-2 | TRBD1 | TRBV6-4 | TGTGCCAGCAGACAAACAGGGGAGTCGGCTGGCTACACCTTC | CASRQTGESAGYTF
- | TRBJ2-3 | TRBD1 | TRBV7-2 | TGTGCCAGCACCGTCCGCCGGGACAGTCTCACAGATACGCAGTATTTT | CASTVRRDSLTDTQYF
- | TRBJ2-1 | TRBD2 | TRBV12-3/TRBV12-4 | TGTGCCAGCAGTTTGAAGGCGGGGGGGCAGAATGAGCAGTTCTTC | CASSLKAGGQNEQFF
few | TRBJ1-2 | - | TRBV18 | TGTGCCAGCTCACCTCGTGCGGGGAACTATGGCTACACCTTC | CASSPRAGNYGYTF
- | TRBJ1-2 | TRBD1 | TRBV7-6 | TGTGCCAGCAGCTTGGGACAGGGGGCGGAGGGCTACACCTTC | CASSLGQGAEGYTF
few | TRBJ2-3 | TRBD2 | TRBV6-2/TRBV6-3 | TGTGCCAGCAGTCAAAGAGCGGGGAGCACAGATACGCAGTATTTT | CASSQRAGSTDTQYF
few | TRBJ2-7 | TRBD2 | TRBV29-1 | TGCAGCGTTGAGCTAGCGGGACTCTACGAGCAGTACTTC | CSVELAGLYEQYF
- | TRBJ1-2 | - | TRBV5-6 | TGTGCCAGCAGGATAAGTTTAGACTACACCTTC | CASRISLDYTF
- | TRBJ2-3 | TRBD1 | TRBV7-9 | TGTGCCAGCACCCCATCCAGGGGGAACAGGGGCTCAGATACGCAGTATTTT | CASTPSRGNRGSDTQYF
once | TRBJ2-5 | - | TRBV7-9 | TGTGCCAGCAGCCCCCCCGCGGGAGAGACCCAGTACTTC | CASSPPAGETQYF
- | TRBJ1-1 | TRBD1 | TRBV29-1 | TGCAGCGTTGGTCCGGGACAGGGAATAGTTGAAGCTTTCTTT | CSVGPGQGIVEAFF
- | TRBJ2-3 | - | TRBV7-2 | TGTGCCACCAACCACCGACCCACAGATACGCAGTATTTT | CATNHRPTDTQYF
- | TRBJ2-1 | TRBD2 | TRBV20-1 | TGCAGTGCTAGAACCGGTATAGCGGGCAAAGCCTACAATGAGCAGTTCTTC | CSARTGIAGKAYNEQFF
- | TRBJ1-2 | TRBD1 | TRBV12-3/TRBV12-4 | TGTGCCAGCAGTACAGGGGGCTATGGCTACACCTTC | CASSTGGYGYTF
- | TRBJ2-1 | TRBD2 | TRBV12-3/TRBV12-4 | TGTGCCAGCAGTTCAGGGGGGACTAGCGGGGTAGGTGAGCAGTTCTTC | CASSSGGTSGVGEQFF
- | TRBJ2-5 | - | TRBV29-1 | TGCAGCGTTGAACGGACGGGTGTGGAGACCCAGTACTTC | CSVERTGVETQYF
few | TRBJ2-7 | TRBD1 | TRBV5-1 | TGCGCCAGCAGCGTCGGACAGGGTGACGAGCAGTACTTC | CASSVGQGDEQYF
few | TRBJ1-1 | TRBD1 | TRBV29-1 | TGCAGCGCCACCGTAAGACAGGGGGACACTGAAGCTTTCTTT | CSATVRQGDTEAFF
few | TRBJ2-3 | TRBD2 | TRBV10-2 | TGCGCCAGCAGGGCATCCAGCGGGGGGCCCGGAGATACGCAGTATTTT | CASRASSGGPGDTQYF
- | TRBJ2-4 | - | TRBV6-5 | TGTGCCAGCAGACCGCTCGTGGGGGCCAAAAACATTCAGTACTTC | CASRPLVGAKNIQYF
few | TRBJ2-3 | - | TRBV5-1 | TGCGCCAGCAGCTTGAAAGGGAACACAGATACGCAGTATTTT | CASSLKGNTDTQYF
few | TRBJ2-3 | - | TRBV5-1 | TGCGCCAGCAGCTCCGCGATCACTAGCACAGATACGCAGTATTTT | CASSSAITSTDTQYF
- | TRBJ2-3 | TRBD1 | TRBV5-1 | TGCGCCAGCAGCCCCGGCGGTTCACAGGGGTTAAGGTATTTT | CASSPGGSQGLRYF
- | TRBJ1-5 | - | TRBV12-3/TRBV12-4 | TGTGCCAGCAGTTTAATTCCACGGCAGCCCCAGCATTTT | CASSLIPRQPQHF
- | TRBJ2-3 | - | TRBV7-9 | TGTGCCAGCAGCCCATCGGGTCTTTCCTTCACAGATACGCAGTATTTT | CASSPSGLSFTDTQYF
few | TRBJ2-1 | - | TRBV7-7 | TGTGCCAGCAGCCCGGGTTCTTTCAATGAGCAGTTCTTC | CASSPGSFNEQFF
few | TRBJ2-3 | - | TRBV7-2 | TGTGCCAGCAGCTTAGGCCAAACCACAGATACGCAGTATTTT | CASSLGQTTDTQYF
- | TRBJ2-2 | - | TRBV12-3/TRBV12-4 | TGTGCCAGCAGTTACGGCGTCAGCACTGGGGAGCTGTTTTTT | CASSYGVSTGELFF
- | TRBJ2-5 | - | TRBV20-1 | TGCAGTGCTCCGTGGACTGGTTGGGTAAGGGAGACCCAGTACTTC | CSAPWTGWVRETQYF
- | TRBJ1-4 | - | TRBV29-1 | TGCAGCGTCGGATCCGAAAAACTGTTTTTT | CSVGSEKLFF
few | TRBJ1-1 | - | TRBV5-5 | TGTGCCACCGCCGGACATCCAAACACTGAAGCTTTCTTT | CATAGHPNTEAFF
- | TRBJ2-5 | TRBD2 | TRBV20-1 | TGCAGTGCTAGAATTCCTAGCGGGAGGGCCCTAAAGACCCAGTACTTC | CSARIPSGRALKTQYF
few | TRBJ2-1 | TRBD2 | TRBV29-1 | TGCAGCGTTGAAGATCGGTGGCTAGCGGGAGGGGGATATGAGCAGTTCTTC | CSVEDRWLAGGGYEQFF
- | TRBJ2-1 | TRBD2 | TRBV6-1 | TGTGCCAGCAGTGAAGCTCTACTAGCGGTACCCTACAATGAGCAGTTCTTC | CASSEALLAVPYNEQFF
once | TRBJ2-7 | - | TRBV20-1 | TGCAGTGCTAGCTACGAGCAGTACTTC | CSASYEQYF
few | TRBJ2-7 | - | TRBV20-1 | TGCAGTGCTAGCAGGGGATCGTACGAGCAGTACTTC | CSASRGSYEQYF
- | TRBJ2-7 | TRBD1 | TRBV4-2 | TGTGCCAGCAGCCAACTACCCGGGACAGCTTACGAGCAGTACTTC | CASSQLPGTAYEQYF
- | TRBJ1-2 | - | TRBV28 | TGTGCCAGCAGGCTCGGGGTCACTAACTATGGCTACACCTTC | CASRLGVTNYGYTF
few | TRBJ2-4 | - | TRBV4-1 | TGCGCCAGCAGCCACGTACCCCGGACAGCCAAAAACATTCAGTACTTC | CASSHVPRTAKNIQYF
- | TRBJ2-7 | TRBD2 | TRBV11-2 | TGTGCCAGCATCTCCTGGGAGGGCCGCGAGCAGTACTTC | CASISWEGREQYF
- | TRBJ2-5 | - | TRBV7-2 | TGTGCCAGCAACTTAGAATCTCGGGGCTGGGAGACCCAGTACTTC | CASNLESRGWETQYF
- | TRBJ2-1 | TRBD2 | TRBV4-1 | TGCGCCAGCAGCCACCTATGGACTAGCGGCTCGGAGCAGTTCTTC | CASSHLWTSGSEQFF
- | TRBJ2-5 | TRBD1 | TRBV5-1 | TGCGCCAGCAGCCGACAGGGGAGAACTGCGGGGGAGACCCAGTACTTC | CASSRQGRTAGETQYF
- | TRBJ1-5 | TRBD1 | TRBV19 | TGTGCCAGTAGTGGTGGACAGGGGGCTTGGCAGCCCCAGCATTTT | CASSGGQGAWQPQHF
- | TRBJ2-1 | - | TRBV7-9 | TGTGCCAGCAGCTTAGGCACCTTGAATGAGCAGTTCTTC | CASSLGTLNEQFF
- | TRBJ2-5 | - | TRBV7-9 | TGTGCCGGCAGCCCGCTCCTGGGGGAAGGGGAGACCCAGTACTTC | CAGSPLLGEGETQYF
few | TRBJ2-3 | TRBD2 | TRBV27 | TGTGCCAGCAGTCCACTCACTAGCGGGGGGGCGTCAGATACGCAGTATTTT | CASSPLTSGGASDTQYF
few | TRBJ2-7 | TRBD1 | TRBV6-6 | TGTGCCAGCAGTTCGACAGGGCAAAGCGAGCAGTACTTC | CASSSTGQSEQYF